Listed below are T cell receptor beta chains from one sample, sequenced in a study of T cells after yellow fever vaccination. TCRdb fed the 5' RACE reads into MiXCR, producing one record per CDR3 protein. The sample holds around 63,000 distinct CDR3 sequences, approximately 7.4% seen once. The specimen comprised CD8+ T cells sorted from PBMCs, sampled 15 days after the yellow fever booster vaccination. These TCRs come from a man aged 25 to 40 who received the YFV17D yellow fever vaccine. CDR3s include the opening cysteine and the closing phenylalanine or tryptophan. The D gene is left open where the match is weak. Clone size is given for some rows only: seen once, a few or many times, or a class if the clone is expanded.

NA TRBJ2-7 many TRBV7-8 CASSSTRDEQYF TGTGCCAGCAGCTCGACTCGGGACGAGCAGTACTTC
NA TRBJ2-1 many TRBV12-3/TRBV12-4 CASSFQGPNEQFF TGTGCCAGCAGTTTCCAGGGTCCCAATGAGCAGTTCTTC
NA TRBJ2-7 many TRBV10-3 CAISEPGGGDEQYF TGTGCCATCAGTGAGCCCGGTGGGGGTGACGAGCAGTACTTC
NA TRBJ2-3 NA TRBV5-1 CASSSSTDSQYF TGCGCCAGCAGCTCTAGCACAGATTCGCAGTATTTT
NA TRBJ2-5 many TRBV29-1 CSVEAQETQYF TGCAGCGTTGAGGCTCAAGAGACCCAGTACTTC
TRBD2 TRBJ2-1 NA TRBV7-9 CASSSGASGINEQFF TGTGCCAGCAGCTCTGGGGCTAGCGGGATCAATGAGCAGTTCTTC
NA TRBJ2-5 many TRBV5-4 CASSPPEARETQYF TGTGCCAGCAGCCCCCCGGAGGCGCGAGAGACCCAGTACTTC
TRBD1 TRBJ2-3 many TRBV19 CASSVKDRGLIDTQYF TGTGCCAGTAGTGTAAAAGACAGGGGGCTCATCGATACGCAGTATTTT
NA TRBJ1-4 many TRBV27 CASSSQGIGWEKLFF TGTGCCAGCAGTTCCCAGGGGATTGGGTGGGAAAAACTGTTTTTT
NA TRBJ2-1 many TRBV27 CASSIHGEQFF TGTGCCAGCAGTATCCACGGTGAGCAGTTCTTC
TRBD2 TRBJ2-7 few TRBV29-1 CSVEDWSSPSGPSYEQYF TGCAGCGTTGAAGATTGGTCCTCACCTAGCGGACCCTCCTACGAGCAGTACTTC
NA TRBJ2-7 many TRBV7-9 CASSYTGQILEQYF TGTGCCAGCAGCTACACCGGACAGATCCTTGAGCAGTACTTC
NA TRBJ2-1 many TRBV7-2 CASSLSLESVDEQFF TGTGCCAGCAGCCTTAGTCTCGAATCCGTCGATGAGCAGTTCTTC
NA TRBJ2-3 many TRBV27 CASSPIGSTDTQYF TGTGCCAGCAGTCCGATTGGAAGCACAGATACGCAGTATTTT
TRBD2 TRBJ2-1 many TRBV12-3/TRBV12-4 CATGLAGSYNEQFF TGTGCCACCGGACTAGCGGGTTCCTACAATGAGCAGTTCTTC
NA TRBJ2-7 many TRBV10-2 CASSSGEAGEQYF TGCGCCAGTTCTTCAGGGGAGGCGGGCGAGCAGTACTTC
NA TRBJ2-7 few TRBV5-5 CASSLADGESSYEQYF TGTGCCAGCAGCTTGGCGGACGGGGAGAGCTCCTACGAGCAGTACTTC
TRBD2 TRBJ2-1 many TRBV5-6 CASSWIRGTSGRDEQFF TGTGCCAGCAGCTGGATAAGAGGGACTAGCGGGAGAGATGAGCAGTTCTTC
NA TRBJ2-7 NA TRBV3-1 CASRRVGNYEQYF TGTGCCAGCAGGCGGGTGGGAAACTACGAGCAGTACTTC
NA TRBJ2-1 many TRBV5-1 CASSAPGLVYNEQFF TGCGCCAGCAGCGCGCCGGGACTGGTCTACAATGAGCAGTTCTTC
TRBD1 TRBJ1-2 NA TRBV2 CASSGSGTGLGGYTF TGTGCCAGCAGCGGAAGCGGGACAGGGCTGGGTGGCTACACCTTC
TRBD2 TRBJ2-7 many TRBV20-1 CSARPPGGRLLEQYF TGCAGTGCTCGCCCCCCTGGCGGGAGGCTTCTCGAGCAGTACTTC
TRBD2 TRBJ2-7 many TRBV15 CATSSVPGLAFPYEQYF TGTGCCACCAGCAGTGTTCCGGGACTAGCTTTTCCCTACGAGCAGTACTTC
NA TRBJ2-5 NA TRBV5-4 CASSPVRGGNQETQYF TGTGCCAGCAGCCCGGTTAGGGGGGGGAACCAAGAGACCCAGTACTTC
NA TRBJ2-3 many TRBV4-3 CASSPISRGDTQYF TGCGCCAGCAGCCCGATTTCCCGGGGGGATACGCAGTATTTT
NA TRBJ2-1 many TRBV28 CASSLVSATGAYNEQFF TGTGCCAGCAGTTTAGTTTCGGCCACAGGCGCCTACAATGAGCAGTTCTTC
NA TRBJ2-1 few TRBV13 CASSLVPDNEQFF TGTGCCAGCAGCTTAGTTCCGGACAATGAGCAGTTCTTC
NA TRBJ2-7 many TRBV28 CASSPPGRNYEQYF TGTGCCAGCAGCCCCCCGGGTAGGAACTACGAGCAGTACTTC
NA TRBJ2-5 many TRBV7-8 CASSLDLGSGETQYF TGTGCCAGCAGCTTAGATTTGGGGTCAGGGGAGACCCAGTACTTC
TRBD1 TRBJ2-1 many TRBV12-3/TRBV12-4 CASSQRQGWDEQFF TGTGCCAGCAGCCAACGACAGGGCTGGGATGAGCAGTTCTTC
NA TRBJ1-5 few TRBV30 CAWSGWGGSNQPQHF TGTGCCTGGAGTGGATGGGGGGGTAGCAATCAGCCCCAGCATTTT